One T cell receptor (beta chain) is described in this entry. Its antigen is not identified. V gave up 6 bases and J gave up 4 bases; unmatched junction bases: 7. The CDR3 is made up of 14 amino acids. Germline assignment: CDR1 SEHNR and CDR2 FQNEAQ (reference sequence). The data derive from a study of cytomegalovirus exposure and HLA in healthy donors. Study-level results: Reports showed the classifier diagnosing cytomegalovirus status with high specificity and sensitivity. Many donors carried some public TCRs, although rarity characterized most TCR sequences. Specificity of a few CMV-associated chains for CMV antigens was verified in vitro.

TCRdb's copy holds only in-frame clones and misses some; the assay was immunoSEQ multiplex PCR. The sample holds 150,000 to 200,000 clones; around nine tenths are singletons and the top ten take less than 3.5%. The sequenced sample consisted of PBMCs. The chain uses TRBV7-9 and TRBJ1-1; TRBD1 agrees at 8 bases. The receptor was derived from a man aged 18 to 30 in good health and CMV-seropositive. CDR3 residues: CASRYDRGGTEAFF. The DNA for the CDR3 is TGTGCCAGCAGATACGACAGGGGAGGCACTGAAGCTTTCTTT. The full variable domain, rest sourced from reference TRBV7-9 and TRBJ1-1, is DTGVSQNPRHKITKRGQNVTFRCDPISEHNRLYWYRQTLGQGPEFLTYFQNEAQLEKSRLLSDRFSAERPKGSFSTLEIQRTEQGDSAMYLCASRYDRGGTEAFFGQGTRLTVV.